Listed below are T cell receptor beta chains from one sample, sequenced in a study of identical twins. TCRdb processed the 5' RACE reads anew with MiXCR; each CDR3 protein has one entry. The profile shows some 1,600,000 distinct CDR3 sequences, 25% to 35% of them singletons. The sequenced sample consisted of cord blood. The source is a newborn girl in good health. CDR3s include the opening cysteine and the closing phenylalanine or tryptophan. The D gene is left open where the match is weak. Clone size appears in some rows only: once, few, many, or a class for an expanded clone.

v_gene: TRBV5-8; d_gene: TRBD1; abundance: .; j_gene: TRBJ2-3; CDR3aa: CASSLGQGFTDTQYF; CDR3nt: TGTGCCAGCAGCTTGGGACAGGGGTTTACAGATACGCAGTATTTT
v_gene: TRBV5-1; d_gene: .; abundance: .; j_gene: TRBJ2-3; CDR3aa: CASSRGSVEGTQYF; CDR3nt: TGCGCCAGCAGCCGTGGGAGTGTTGAGGGTACGCAGTATTTT
v_gene: TRBV12-3/TRBV12-4; d_gene: .; abundance: few; j_gene: TRBJ1-1; CDR3aa: CASSPRPGFRVNTEAFF; CDR3nt: TGTGCCAGCAGCCCTCGACCCGGCTTCCGGGTGAACACTGAAGCTTTCTTT
v_gene: TRBV20-1; d_gene: .; abundance: few; j_gene: TRBJ1-5; CDR3aa: CSARSDRNQPQHF; CDR3nt: TGCAGTGCTAGATCGGACAGAAATCAGCCCCAGCATTTT
v_gene: TRBV20-1; d_gene: TRBD2; abundance: .; j_gene: TRBJ2-7; CDR3aa: CSATSTSGTYEQYF; CDR3nt: TGCAGTGCCACCTCGACTAGCGGTACCTACGAGCAGTACTTC
v_gene: TRBV2; d_gene: .; abundance: .; j_gene: TRBJ2-1; CDR3aa: CASSWETSNEQFF; CDR3nt: TGTGCCAGCAGTTGGGAGACTAGCAATGAGCAGTTCTTC
v_gene: TRBV20-1; d_gene: .; abundance: .; j_gene: TRBJ1-3; CDR3aa: CSANRRVSGNTIYF; CDR3nt: TGCAGTGCTAACCGCAGGGTGTCAGGAAACACCATATATTTT
v_gene: TRBV4-2; d_gene: TRBD2; abundance: .; j_gene: TRBJ2-4; CDR3aa: CASSPRLTSGGTSGYIQYF; CDR3nt: TGTGCCAGCAGCCCCCGCTTAACTAGCGGGGGGACCTCTGGGTACATTCAGTACTTC
v_gene: TRBV7-8; d_gene: .; abundance: .; j_gene: TRBJ2-1; CDR3aa: CASSLGGQGEQFF; CDR3nt: TGTGCCAGCAGCTTAGGGGGTCAGGGAGAGCAGTTCTTC
v_gene: TRBV4-1; d_gene: TRBD1; abundance: .; j_gene: TRBJ1-4; CDR3aa: CASSQDRGLFF; CDR3nt: TGCGCCAGCAGCCAAGACAGGGGGCTGTTTTTT